This paragraph reports one T cell receptor beta chain. In the original analysis: Amplification from reference gene primers served as the basis for estimated nucleated cell counts. Method: immunoSEQ multiplex PCR; TCRdb's copy keeps in-frame clones and lacks some. Clone size and V and J calls were adopted from that table, with D and trimming inferred from the DNA. This sample has a few hundred thousand clones, with 80% to 85% found just once. The data were obtained in a study of blood T cell repertoires in COVID-19. Turning to the study itself: Acute and convalescent COVID-19 samples came from the United States, Italy and Spain. The analysed material was cDNA or gDNA that came from T cells, B-cell-depleted T cells, or PBMCs.

The sample was peripheral blood. The clonotype comes from a woman in her twenties or thirties who had recovered from COVID-19.

The CDR3: CASSSSGASTDTQYF. CDR3 nucleotides: TGTGCCAGCAGCTCTAGCGGGGCTAGCACAGATACGCAGTATTTT. The chain recombines TRBV9 with TRBJ2-3; 9 bases fit TRBD2. V was pared by 4 bases and J by 0 bases, with 3 bases of the junction left unmatched. Germline V lookup: CDR1 SGDLS, CDR2 YYNGEE. The CDR3 length is 15 residues.